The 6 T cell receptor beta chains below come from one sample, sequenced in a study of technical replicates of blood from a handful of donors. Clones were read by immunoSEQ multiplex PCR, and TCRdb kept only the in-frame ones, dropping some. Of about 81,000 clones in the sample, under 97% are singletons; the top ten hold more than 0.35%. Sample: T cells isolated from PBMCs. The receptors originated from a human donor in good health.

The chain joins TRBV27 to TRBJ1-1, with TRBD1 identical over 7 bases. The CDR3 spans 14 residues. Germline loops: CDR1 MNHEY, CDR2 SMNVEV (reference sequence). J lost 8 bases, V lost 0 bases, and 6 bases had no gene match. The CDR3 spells CASSLSTGLREAFF. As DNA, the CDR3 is TGTGCCAGCAGTTTATCGACAGGGCTGAGAGAAGCTTTCTTT.

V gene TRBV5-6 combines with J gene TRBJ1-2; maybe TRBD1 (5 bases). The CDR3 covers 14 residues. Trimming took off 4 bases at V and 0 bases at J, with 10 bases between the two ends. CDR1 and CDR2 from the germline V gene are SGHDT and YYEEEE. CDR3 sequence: CASSPDRPNYGYTF. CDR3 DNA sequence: TGTGCCAGCAGCCCTGACAGACCTAACTATGGCTACACCTTC. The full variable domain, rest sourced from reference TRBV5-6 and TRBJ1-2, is DAGVTQSPTHLIKTRGQQVTLRCSPKSGHDTVSWYQQALGQGPQFIFQYYEEEERQRGNFPDRFSGHQFPNYSSELNVNALLLGDSALYLCASSPDRPNYGYTFGSGTRLTVV.

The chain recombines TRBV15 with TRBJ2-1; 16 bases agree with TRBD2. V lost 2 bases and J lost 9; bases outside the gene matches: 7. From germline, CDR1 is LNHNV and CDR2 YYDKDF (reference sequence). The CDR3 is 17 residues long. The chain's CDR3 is CATSRKGTSGREGEQFF. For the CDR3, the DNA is TGTGCCACCAGCAGAAAGGGGACTAGCGGGAGGGAGGGTGAGCAGTTCTTC.

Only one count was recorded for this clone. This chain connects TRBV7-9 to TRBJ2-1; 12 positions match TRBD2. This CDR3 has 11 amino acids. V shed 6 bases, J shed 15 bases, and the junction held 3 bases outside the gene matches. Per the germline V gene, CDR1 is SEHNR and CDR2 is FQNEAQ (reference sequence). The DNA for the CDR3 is TGTGCCAGCAGGTGGACTAGCGGGATGTTCTTC. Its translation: CASRWTSGMFF.

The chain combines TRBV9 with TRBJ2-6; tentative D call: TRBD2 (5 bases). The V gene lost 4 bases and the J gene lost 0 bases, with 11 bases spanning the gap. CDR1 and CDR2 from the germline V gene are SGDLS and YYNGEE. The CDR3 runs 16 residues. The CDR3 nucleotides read TGTGCCAGCAGCCCCGACGGAGGCTCTGGGGCCAACGTCCTGACTTTC. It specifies CASSPDGGSGANVLTF.

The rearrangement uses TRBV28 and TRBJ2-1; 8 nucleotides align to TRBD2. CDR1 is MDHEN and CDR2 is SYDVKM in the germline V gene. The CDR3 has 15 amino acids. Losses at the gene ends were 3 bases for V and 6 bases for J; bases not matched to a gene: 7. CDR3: CASSFLGGEANEQFF. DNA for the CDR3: TGTGCCAGCAGTTTTCTCGGGGGGGAGGCCAATGAGCAGTTCTTC. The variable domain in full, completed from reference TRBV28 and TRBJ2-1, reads DVKVTQSSRYLVKRTGEKVFLECVQDMDHENMFWYRQDPGLGLRLIYFSYDVKMKEKGDIPEGYSVSREKKERFSLILESASTNQTSMYLCASSFLGGEANEQFFGPGTRLTVL.